Shown below are 5 T cell receptor beta chains from a single sample sequenced in a study of T cells in Graves' hyperthyroidism and ophthalmopathy (dated by TCRdb to between 2017 and 2020). The library was prepared using multiplex PCR. The listed sequencing device is Illumina HiSeq 2000. The TCR beta CDR3 regions were amplified from the RNA transcripts. For the first round of RT-PCR on the TCR CDR3, the HTBI primer set was used together with the Qiagen OneStep RT-PCR kit. The public reads were quality trimmed at Q25 with fastp and then assembled into clones with MiXCR by TCRdb, keeping productive beta chains. All rows with the same CDR3 protein become a single entry with the most common DNA and genes. This sample is represented by approximately 260,000 distinct CDR3 sequences; roughly 15% of them were singletons. The ten largest clones represent 30% to 35% of the sample. Material for sequencing was blood. Source of these receptors: a woman aged 45-60 years with Graves' hyperthyroidism that later progressed to Graves' ophthalmopathy.

This clonotype came up many times. The gene calls are TRBV18 and TRBJ2-7; perhaps TRBD1 as D (5 bases). The CDR3 is 12 amino acids. Germline V lookup: CDR1 KGHSH, CDR2 LQKENI. V was pared by 4 bases and J by 4 bases, with 8 bases between. CDR3 loop: CASSRDSYEQYF. CDR3 DNA: TGTGCCAGCTCACGCGACAGTTACGAGCAGTACTTC.

This clonotype was observed a handful of times. The chain employs TRBV4-1 and TRBJ2-5; TRBD2 is a possible D gene (5 bases). This CDR3 has 13 amino acids. Germline values: CDR1 MGHRA, CDR2 YSYEKL. V was trimmed by 0 bases and J by 4 bases, leaving 6 bases between them. Here the CDR3 DNA reads TGCGCCAGCAGCCAAGAGGCGGGAGAGACCCAGTACTTC. This sequence encodes CASSQEAGETQYF.

This clonotype was recorded at least ten times. V gene TRBV11-2 combines with J gene TRBJ2-7; D gene unclear. The V end lost 8 bases, the J end lost 2 bases, and 13 bases lay between the germline ends. The CDR3 loop spans 13 amino acids. The V gene's germline CDR1 is SGHAT and CDR2 FQNNGV. The CDR3 sequence is CASGRQTTYEQYF. The CDR3 nucleotides are TGTGCCAGCGGCCGACAAACCACCTACGAGCAGTACTTC.

This chain links TRBV5-1 with TRBJ1-2, with TRBD1 matching over 7 bases. CDR3 length equals 15 residues. V was clipped by 4 bases and J by 11 bases; unmatched bases: 17. The germline V gene has CDR1 SGHRS and CDR2 YFSETQ. In nucleotides, the CDR3 is TGCGCCAGCAGCCCTGACAGGGCTGGGTCTTCGCGGTACACCTTC. The encoded protein is CASSPDRAGSSRYTF.

Only a few counts were recorded for this clonotype. The J gene is TRBJ1-4, the V gene TRBV5-8, with TRBD1 matching over 8 bases. The CDR3 totals 14 residues. Trimming took 4 bases from V and 8 from J; bases not matched to a gene: 7. From germline, CDR1 is SGHTS and CDR2 YDEGEE. DNA of the CDR3: TGTGCCAGCAGCACGGACAGGGCCGGAGAAAAACTGTTTTTT. It is translated as CASSTDRAGEKLFF. Full variable domain (missing parts from reference TRBV5-8 and TRBJ1-4): EAGVTQSPTHLIKTRGQQATLRCSPISGHTSVYWYQQALGLGLQFLLWYDEGEERNRGNFPPRFSGRQFPNYSSELNVNALELEDSALYLCASSTDRAGEKLFFGSGTQLSVL.